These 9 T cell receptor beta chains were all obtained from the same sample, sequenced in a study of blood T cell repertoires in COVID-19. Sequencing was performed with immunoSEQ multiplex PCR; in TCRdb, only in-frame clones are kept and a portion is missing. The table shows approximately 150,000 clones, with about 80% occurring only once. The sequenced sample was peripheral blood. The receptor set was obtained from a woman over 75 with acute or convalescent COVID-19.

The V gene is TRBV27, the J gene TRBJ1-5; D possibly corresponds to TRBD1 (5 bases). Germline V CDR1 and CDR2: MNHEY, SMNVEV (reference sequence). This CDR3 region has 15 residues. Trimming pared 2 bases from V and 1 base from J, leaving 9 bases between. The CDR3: CASSLAGVSNQPQHF. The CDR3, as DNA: TGTGCCAGCAGTTTAGCGGGGGTGAGCAATCAGCCCCAGCATTTT.

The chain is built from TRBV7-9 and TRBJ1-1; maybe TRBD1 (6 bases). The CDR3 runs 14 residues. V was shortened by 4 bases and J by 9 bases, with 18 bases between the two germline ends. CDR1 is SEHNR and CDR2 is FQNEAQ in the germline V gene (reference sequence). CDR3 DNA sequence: TGTGCCAGCAGCTCCCCCCCCGGGACATTTCAAGCTTTCTTT. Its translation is CASSSPPGTFQAFF.

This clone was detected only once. The DNA for the CDR3 is TGTGCCAGCAGCGTAGTCCCGGAGACCGGGGAGCTGTTTTTT. It codes for CASSVVPETGELFF. The rearrangement uses TRBV9 and TRBJ2-2; D remains unclear. The CDR3 runs 14 residues. V dropped 0 bases and J dropped 5 bases, with 8 bases sitting between them. Germline V CDR1 and CDR2: SGDLS, YYNGEE.

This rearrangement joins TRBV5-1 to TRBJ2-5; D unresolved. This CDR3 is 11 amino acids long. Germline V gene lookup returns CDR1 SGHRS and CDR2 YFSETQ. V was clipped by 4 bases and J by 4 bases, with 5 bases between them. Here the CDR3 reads CASSTRETQYF. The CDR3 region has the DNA TGCGCCAGCAGCACCAGAGAGACCCAGTACTTC. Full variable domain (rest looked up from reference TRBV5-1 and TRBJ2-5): KAGVTQTPRYLIKTRGQQVTLSCSPISGHRSVSWYQQTPGQGLQFLFEYFSETQRNKGNFPGRFSGRQFSNSRSEMNVSTLELGDSALYLCASSTRETQYFGPGTRLLVL.

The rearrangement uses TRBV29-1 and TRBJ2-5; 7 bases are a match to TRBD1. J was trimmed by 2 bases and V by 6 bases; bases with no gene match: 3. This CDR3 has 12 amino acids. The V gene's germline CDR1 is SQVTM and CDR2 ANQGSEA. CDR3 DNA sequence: TGCAGCGTCATCAGGGGGCAAGAGACCCAGTACTTC. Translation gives CSVIRGQETQYF.

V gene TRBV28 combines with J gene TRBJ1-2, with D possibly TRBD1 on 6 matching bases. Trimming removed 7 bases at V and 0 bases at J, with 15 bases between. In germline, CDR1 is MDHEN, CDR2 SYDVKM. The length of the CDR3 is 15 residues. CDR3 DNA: TGTGCCAGCACAATGACAGGAACAACTAACTATGGCTACACCTTC. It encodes CASTMTGTTNYGYTF.

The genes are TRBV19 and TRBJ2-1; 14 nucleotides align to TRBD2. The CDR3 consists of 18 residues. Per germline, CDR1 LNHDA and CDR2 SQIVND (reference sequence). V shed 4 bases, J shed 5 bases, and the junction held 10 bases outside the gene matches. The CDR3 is CASSKGLAGVSRHNEQFF. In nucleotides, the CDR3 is TGTGCCAGTAGTAAGGGACTAGCGGGGGTATCTCGACACAATGAGCAGTTCTTC. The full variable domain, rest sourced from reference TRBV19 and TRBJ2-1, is DGGITQSPKYLFRKEGQNVTLSCEQNLNHDAMYWYRQDPGQGLRLIYYSQIVNDFQKGDIAEGYSVSREKKESFPLTVTSAQKNPTAFYLCASSKGLAGVSRHNEQFFGPGTRLTVL.

CDR3 residues: CASTPTGGRSNQPQHF. In DNA form, the CDR3 reads TGTGCCAGTACCCCAACGGGGGGTAGGAGCAATCAGCCCCAGCATTTT. The chain employs TRBV19 and TRBJ1-5, with D possibly matching TRBD1 (5 bases). This CDR3 comprises 16 residues. CDR1 is LNHDA, CDR2 SQIVND, per germline (reference sequence). Deletions cut 7 bases from V and 1 base from J, with 17 bases between.

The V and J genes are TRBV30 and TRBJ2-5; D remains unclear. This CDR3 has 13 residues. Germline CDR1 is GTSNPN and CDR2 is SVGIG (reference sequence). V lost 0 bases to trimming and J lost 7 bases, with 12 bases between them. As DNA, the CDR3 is TGTGCCTGGAGTGTTTCTGCATCGGGGACCCAGTACTTC. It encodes CAWSVSASGTQYF.